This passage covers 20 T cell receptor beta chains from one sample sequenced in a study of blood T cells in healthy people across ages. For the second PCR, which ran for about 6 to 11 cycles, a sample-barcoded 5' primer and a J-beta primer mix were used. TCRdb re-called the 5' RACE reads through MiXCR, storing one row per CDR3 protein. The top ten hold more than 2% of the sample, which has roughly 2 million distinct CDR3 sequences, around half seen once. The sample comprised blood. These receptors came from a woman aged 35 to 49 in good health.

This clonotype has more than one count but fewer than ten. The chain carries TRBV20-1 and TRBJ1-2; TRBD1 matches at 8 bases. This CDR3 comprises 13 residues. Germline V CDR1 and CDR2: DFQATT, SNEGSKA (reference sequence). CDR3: CSSLDRANYGYTF. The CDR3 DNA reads TGCAGCTCATTGGACAGGGCTAACTATGGCTACACCTTC.

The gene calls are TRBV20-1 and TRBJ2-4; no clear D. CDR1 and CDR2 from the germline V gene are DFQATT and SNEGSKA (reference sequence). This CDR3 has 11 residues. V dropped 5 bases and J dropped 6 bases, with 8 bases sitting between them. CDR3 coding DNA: TGCAGTGCTTACATTGTAAACATTCAGTACTTC. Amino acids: CSAYIVNIQYF.

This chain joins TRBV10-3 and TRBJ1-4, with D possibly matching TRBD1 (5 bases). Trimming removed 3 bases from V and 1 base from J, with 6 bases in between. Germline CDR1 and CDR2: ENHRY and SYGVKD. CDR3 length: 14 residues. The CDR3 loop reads CAISDGQTNEKLFF. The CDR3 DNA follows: TGTGCCATCAGTGACGGACAAACTAATGAAAAACTGTTTTTT.

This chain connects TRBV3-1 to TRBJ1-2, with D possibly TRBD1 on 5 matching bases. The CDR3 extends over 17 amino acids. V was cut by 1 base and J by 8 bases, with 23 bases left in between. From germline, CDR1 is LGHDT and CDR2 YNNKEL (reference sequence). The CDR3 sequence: CASSQAHGAIRSGGYTF. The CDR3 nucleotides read TGTGCCAGCAGCCAAGCTCACGGGGCTATACGATCGGGGGGCTACACCTTC.

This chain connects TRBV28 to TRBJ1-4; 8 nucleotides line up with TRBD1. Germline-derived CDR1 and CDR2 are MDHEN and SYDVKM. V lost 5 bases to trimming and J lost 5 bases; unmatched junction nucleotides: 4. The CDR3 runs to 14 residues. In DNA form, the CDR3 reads TGTGCCAGCAGTGGGACAGGCCCGAATGAAAAACTGTTTTTT. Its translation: CASSGTGPNEKLFF. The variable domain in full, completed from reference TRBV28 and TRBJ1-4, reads DVKVTQSSRYLVKRTGEKVFLECVQDMDHENMFWYRQDPGLGLRLIYFSYDVKMKEKGDIPEGYSVSREKKERFSLILESASTNQTSMYLCASSGTGPNEKLFFGSGTQLSVL.

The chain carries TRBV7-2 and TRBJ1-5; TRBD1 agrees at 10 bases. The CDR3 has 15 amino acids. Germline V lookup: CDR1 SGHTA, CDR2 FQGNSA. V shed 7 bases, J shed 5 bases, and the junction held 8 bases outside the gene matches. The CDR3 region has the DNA TGTGCCAGCACCCCAACCGGGACAGGGGATCAGCCCCAGCATTTT. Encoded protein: CASTPTGTGDQPQHF.

CDR3 in amino acids: CASSYDGWSYNEQFF. The CDR3 bases are TGTGCCAGCAGCTACGACGGATGGTCCTACAATGAGCAGTTCTTC. The rearrangement uses TRBV7-9 and TRBJ2-1, with D hard to call. CDR3 length: 15 amino acids. Germline CDR1 SEHNR, CDR2 FQNEAQ (reference sequence). Trimming left V 4 bases short and J 1 base short, with 11 bases between.

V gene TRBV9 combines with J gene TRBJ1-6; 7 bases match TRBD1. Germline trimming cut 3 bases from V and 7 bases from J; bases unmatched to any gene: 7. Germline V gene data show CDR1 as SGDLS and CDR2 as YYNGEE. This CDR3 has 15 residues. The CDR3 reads CASSAEEGQNSPLHF. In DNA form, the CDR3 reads TGTGCCAGCAGCGCAGAAGAGGGACAGAATTCACCCCTCCACTTT. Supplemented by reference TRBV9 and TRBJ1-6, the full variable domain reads DSGVTQTPKHLITATGQRVTLRCSPRSGDLSVYWYQQSLDQGLQFLIQYYNGEERAKGNILERFSAQQFPDLHSELNLSSLELGDSALYFCASSAEEGQNSPLHFGNGTRLTVT.

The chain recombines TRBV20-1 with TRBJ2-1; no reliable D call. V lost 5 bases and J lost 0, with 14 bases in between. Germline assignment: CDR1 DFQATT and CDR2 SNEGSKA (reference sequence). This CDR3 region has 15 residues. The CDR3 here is CSALDPIRSYNEQFF. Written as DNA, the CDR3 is TGCAGTGCTCTTGACCCAATCCGCTCCTACAATGAGCAGTTCTTC.

The CDR3: CASSQRANYGYTF. For the CDR3, the DNA is TGTGCCAGCAGTCAGAGAGCTAACTATGGCTACACCTTC. The rearrangement uses TRBV6-2 or TRBV6-3 and TRBJ1-2, with D unresolved. V was pared by 5 bases and J by 0 bases, with 7 bases between. Looked up from germline, CDR1 is MNHEY and CDR2 is SVGEGT. The CDR3 has 13 amino acids.

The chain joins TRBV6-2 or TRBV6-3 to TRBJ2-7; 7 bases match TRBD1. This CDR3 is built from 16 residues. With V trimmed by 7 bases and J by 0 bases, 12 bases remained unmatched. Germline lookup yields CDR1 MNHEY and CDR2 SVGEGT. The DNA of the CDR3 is TGTGCCAGCAACTTACCGGGACAGTCGAGCTCCTACGAGCAGTACTTC. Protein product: CASNLPGQSSSYEQYF.

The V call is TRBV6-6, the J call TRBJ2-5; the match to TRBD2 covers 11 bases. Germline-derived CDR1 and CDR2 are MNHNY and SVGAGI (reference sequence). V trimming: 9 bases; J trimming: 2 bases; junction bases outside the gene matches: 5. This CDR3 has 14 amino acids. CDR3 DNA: TGTGCCAGTGTAGCGGGGGGGCCTCAAGAGACCCAGTACTTC. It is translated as CASVAGGPQETQYF.

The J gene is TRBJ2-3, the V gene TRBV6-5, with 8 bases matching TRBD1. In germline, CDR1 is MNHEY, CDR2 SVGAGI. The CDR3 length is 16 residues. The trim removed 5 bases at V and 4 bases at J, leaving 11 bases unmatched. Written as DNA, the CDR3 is TGTGCCAGCAGTCCCTTCCAGGGGGCGAGGGCAGATACGCAGTATTTT. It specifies CASSPFQGARADTQYF.

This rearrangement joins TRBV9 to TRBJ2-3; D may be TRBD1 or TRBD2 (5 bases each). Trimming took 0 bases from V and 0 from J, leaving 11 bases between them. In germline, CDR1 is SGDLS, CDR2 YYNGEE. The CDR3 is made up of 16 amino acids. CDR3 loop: CASSVGGITSTDTQYF. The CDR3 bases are TGTGCCAGCAGCGTAGGGGGGATCACTAGCACAGATACGCAGTATTTT. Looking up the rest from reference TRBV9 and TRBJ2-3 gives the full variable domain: DSGVTQTPKHLITATGQRVTLRCSPRSGDLSVYWYQQSLDQGLQFLIQYYNGEERAKGNILERFSAQQFPDLHSELNLSSLELGDSALYFCASSVGGITSTDTQYFGPGTRLTVL.

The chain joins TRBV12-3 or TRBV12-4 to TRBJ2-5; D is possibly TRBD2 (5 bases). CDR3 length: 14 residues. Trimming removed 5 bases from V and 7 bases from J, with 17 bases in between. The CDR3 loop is CASSLSAVAGTQYF. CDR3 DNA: TGTGCCAGCAGTCTCTCGGCCGTTGCGGGGACCCAGTACTTC.

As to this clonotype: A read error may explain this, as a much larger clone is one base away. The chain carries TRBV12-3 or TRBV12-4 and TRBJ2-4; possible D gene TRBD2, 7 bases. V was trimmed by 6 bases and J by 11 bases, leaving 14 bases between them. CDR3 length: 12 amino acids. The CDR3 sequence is CASSLRGAVQYF. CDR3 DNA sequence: TGTGCCAGCAGCCTTCGGGGGGCAGTTCAGTACTTC.

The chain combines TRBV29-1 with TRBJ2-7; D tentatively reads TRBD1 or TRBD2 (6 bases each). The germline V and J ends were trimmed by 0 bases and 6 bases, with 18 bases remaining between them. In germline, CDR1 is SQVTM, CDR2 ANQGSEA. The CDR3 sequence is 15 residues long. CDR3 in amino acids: CSVEESSFGGTEQYF. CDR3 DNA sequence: TGCAGCGTTGAAGAATCCTCGTTCGGGGGCACCGAGCAGTACTTC.

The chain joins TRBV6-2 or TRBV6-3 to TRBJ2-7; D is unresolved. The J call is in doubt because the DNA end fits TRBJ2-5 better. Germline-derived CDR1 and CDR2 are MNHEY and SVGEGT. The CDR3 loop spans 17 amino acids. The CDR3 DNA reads TGTGCCAGCAGTTACTCAGCCCTAGAGTGGGGACAAGAGACCCAGTACTTC. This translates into CASSYSALEWGQETQYF.

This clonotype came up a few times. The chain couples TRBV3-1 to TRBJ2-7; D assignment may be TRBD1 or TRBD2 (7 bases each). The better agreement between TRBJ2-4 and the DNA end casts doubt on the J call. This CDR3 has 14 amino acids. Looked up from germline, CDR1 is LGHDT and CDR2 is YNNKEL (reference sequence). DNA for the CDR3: TGTGCCAGCAGCCAAACAGGGGAGGGAAACATTCAGTACTTC. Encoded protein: CASSQTGEGNIQYF.

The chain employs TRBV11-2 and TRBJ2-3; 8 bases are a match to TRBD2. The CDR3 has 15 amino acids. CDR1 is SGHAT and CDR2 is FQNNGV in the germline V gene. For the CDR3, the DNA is TGTGCGGGGCTCTCGTTAGCGGGATTCACAGATACGCAGTATTTT. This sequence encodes CAGLSLAGFTDTQYF. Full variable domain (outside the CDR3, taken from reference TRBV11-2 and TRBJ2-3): EAGVAQSPRYKIIEKRQSVAFWCNPISGHATLYWYQQILGQGPKLLIQFQNNGVVDDSQLPKDRFSAERLKGVDSTLKIQPAKLEDSAVYLCAGLSLAGFTDTQYFGPGTRLTVL.